This record looks at one T cell receptor beta chain sequence and its context. The antigen remains unidentified. The same CDR3 can be traced to other DNA sequences in this sample. This sample is part of a study of pediatric ulcerative colitis. Sequencing was performed with immunoSEQ multiplex PCR; in TCRdb, only in-frame clones are kept and a portion is missing. The table lists 36,000 or so clones, around three quarters of them singletons. This CDR3 has 14 amino acids. Germline CDR1 is MNHNS and CDR2 is SASEGT. V shed 1 base and J shed 4 bases, with 8 bases lying between them. Points from the study as a whole: Blood-rectal clonal overlap within each person was significantly higher in ulcerative colitis patients than controls. Acute severe colitis showed lower rectal diversity from clonal expansions. Rectal pinch biopsies may include blood-derived T cells.

One to two pinch biopsies were taken from the rectum during colonoscopy. The chain links TRBV6-1 to TRBJ1-5; no definite D call. This TCR was sampled from a boy between 5 and 17 years old with moderate ulcerative colitis. Source material: gut tissue. As DNA, the CDR3 is TGTGCCAGCAGTGAAGGCCAGGTTAATCAGCCCCAGCATTTT. It yields the protein CASSEGQVNQPQHF.